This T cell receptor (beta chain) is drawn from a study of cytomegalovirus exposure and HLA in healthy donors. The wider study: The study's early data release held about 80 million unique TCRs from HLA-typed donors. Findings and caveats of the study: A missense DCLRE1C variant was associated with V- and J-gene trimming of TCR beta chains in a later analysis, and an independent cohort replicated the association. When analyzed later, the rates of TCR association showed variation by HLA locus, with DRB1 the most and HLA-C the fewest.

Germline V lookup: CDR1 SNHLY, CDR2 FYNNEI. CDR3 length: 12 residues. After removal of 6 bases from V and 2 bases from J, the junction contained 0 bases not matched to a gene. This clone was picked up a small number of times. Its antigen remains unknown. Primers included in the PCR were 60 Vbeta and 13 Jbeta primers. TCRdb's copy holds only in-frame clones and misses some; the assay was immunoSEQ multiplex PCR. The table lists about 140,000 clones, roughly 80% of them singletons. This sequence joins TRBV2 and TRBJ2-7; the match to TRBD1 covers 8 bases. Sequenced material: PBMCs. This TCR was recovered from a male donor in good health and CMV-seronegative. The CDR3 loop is CASRDRAYEQYF. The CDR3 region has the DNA TGTGCCAGCAGGGACAGGGCCTACGAGCAGTACTTC.